This T cell receptor (beta chain) was sequenced for a study of cytomegalovirus exposure and HLA in healthy donors. PCR used 60 Vbeta primers and 13 Jbeta primers. Assay: immunoSEQ multiplex PCR; the TCRdb copy retains only in-frame clones and omits some. The sample consists of 100,000 to 150,000 clones, 81% of them appearing once. Study-level findings and limits: Segments of the TCR beta V type were, in most cases, productive about 87% or about 30% of the time in an earlier analysis.

Note on this clone: Its antigen remains unknown.

Specimen: PBMCs. This TCR was recovered from a man aged 18 to 35 in good health and CMV-seropositive.

Written as DNA, the CDR3 is TGTGCCTGGAGTGCTAGATTGGGACTAACATACAATGAGCAGTTCTTC. It yields the protein CAWSARLGLTYNEQFF. The rearrangement joins TRBV30 to TRBJ2-1, with 7 bases that match TRBD2. CDR1 is GTSNPN and CDR2 is SVGIG in the germline V gene (reference sequence). The CDR3 runs 16 residues. The V gene end was trimmed by 1 base and the J gene end by 4 bases; junction bases not matched to a gene: 10.